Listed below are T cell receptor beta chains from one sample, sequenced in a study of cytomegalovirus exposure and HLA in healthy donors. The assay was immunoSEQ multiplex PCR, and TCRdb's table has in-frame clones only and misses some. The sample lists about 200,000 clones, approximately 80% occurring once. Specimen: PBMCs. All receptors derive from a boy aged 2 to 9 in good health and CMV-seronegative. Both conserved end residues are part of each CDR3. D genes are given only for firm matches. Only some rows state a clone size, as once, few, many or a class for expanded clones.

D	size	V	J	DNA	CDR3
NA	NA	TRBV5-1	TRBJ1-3	TGCGCCAGCAGCTTGGTGGGGGCAACCTCTGGAAACACCATATATTTT	CASSLVGATSGNTIYF
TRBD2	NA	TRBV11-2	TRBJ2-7	TGTGCCAGCAGCCACCAACTAGCGGGGCCGACCTACGAGCAGTACTTC	CASSHQLAGPTYEQYF
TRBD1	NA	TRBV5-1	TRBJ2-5	TGCGCCAGCAGCTTGGGGGACAGGGCGTACCAAGAGACCCAGTACTTC	CASSLGDRAYQETQYF
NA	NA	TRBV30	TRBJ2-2	TGTGCCTGGAACAGACAGTCGAACACCGGGGAGCTGTTTTTT	CAWNRQSNTGELFF
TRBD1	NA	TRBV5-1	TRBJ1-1	TGCGCCAGCAGCTTCAGGGGGCGAAGGACTGAAGCTTTCTTT	CASSFRGRRTEAFF
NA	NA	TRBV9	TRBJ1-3	TGTGCCAGCAGCGTAGCTACGGGGGGTGGAAACACCATATATTTT	CASSVATGGGNTIYF
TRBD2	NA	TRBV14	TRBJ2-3	TGTGCCAGCAGCCAGGGAGGGTACACAGATACGCAGTATTTT	CASSQGGYTDTQYF
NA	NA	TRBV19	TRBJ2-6	TGTGCCAGTCAGGGGACGGGTATTGGGGCCAACGTCCTGACTTTC	CASQGTGIGANVLTF
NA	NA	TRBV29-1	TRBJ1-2	TGCAGCGTCTCTTGGCAGGTTAACTATGGCTACACCTTC	CSVSWQVNYGYTF
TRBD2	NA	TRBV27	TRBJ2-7	TGTGCCAGCAGTAACGGGGGGGCCTACGAGCAGTACTTC	CASSNGGAYEQYF
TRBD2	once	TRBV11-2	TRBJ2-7	TGTGCCAGCAGCTTAGTAGCGGGAGGCCTCTACGAGCAGTACTTC	CASSLVAGGLYEQYF